This entry lists 28 T cell receptor beta chains sequenced from one sample in a study of blood T cell repertoires in COVID-19 (dated by TCRdb to the early 2020s). The library was obtained by the immunoSEQ multiplex PCR assay. Imported from immuneACCESS, the table was reduced by TCRdb to in-frame sequences with V and J called. These copies leave out some clones; in studies compared against another copy, an unresolved V gene accounts for under half, and the cause of the remainder is not known. The sample table contains about 200,000 clones; only one count was recorded for approximately 90% of them. The ten top clones hold about 1.3% of the sample. The sequencing input was PBMCs or T cells enriched from blood (not recorded which). The receptors were gathered from a man younger than 40 who had recovered from COVID-19.

The V gene is TRBV5-4, the J gene TRBJ2-1, with D possibly being TRBD2 (6 bases). V shed 0 bases and J shed 5 bases, with 12 bases lying between them. The CDR3 runs 15 residues. From germline, CDR1 is SGHNT and CDR2 YYREEE (reference sequence). DNA for the CDR3: TGTGCCAGCAGCTTGGTGGAGGGTCGCGACAATGAGCAGTTCTTC. Encoded protein: CASSLVEGRDNEQFF.

The chain links TRBV5-5 to TRBJ1-1; no clear D gene. This CDR3 has 14 residues. In germline, CDR1 is SGHKS, CDR2 YYEKEE (reference sequence). Trimming took 0 bases from V and 1 from J, leaving 7 bases between them. The chain's CDR3 is CASSLAWANTEAFF. The CDR3, as DNA: TGTGCCAGCAGCTTGGCCTGGGCGAACACTGAAGCTTTCTTT.

This clone came up once. The rearrangement joins TRBV5-5 to TRBJ2-7; no clear D. CDR1 SGHKS and CDR2 YYEKEE come from the germline V gene (reference sequence). The CDR3 spans 16 residues. V was pared by 4 bases and J by 6 bases, with 23 bases between. CDR3 sequence reads: CASSPGSSRLVGEQYF. The CDR3 DNA reads as TGTGCCAGCAGCCCCGGATCGAGCAGGTTGGTGGGCGAGCAGTACTTC.

The chain couples TRBV4-3 to TRBJ2-1, with TRBD2 matching over 8 bases. The CDR3 sequence is 14 residues long. V was pared by 4 bases and J by 2 bases, with 1 base of the junction left unmatched. Germline V gene lookup returns CDR1 LGHNA and CDR2 YSLEER. The CDR3 sequence: CASSRGLAYNEQFF. The CDR3 nucleotides are TGCGCCAGCAGCCGGGGACTAGCCTACAATGAGCAGTTCTTC.

V and J are TRBV5-1 and TRBJ2-1; maybe TRBD1 (6 bases). In germline, CDR1 is SGHRS, CDR2 YFSETQ. The CDR3 covers 15 residues. V was trimmed by 4 bases and J by 0 bases, leaving 11 bases between them. CDR3 residues: CASSVKTGSYNEQFF. CDR3 bases: TGCGCCAGCAGCGTCAAGACAGGCTCCTACAATGAGCAGTTCTTC.

V gene TRBV28 combines with J gene TRBJ2-1; 13 bases align to TRBD2. From germline, CDR1 is MDHEN and CDR2 SYDVKM. Trimming removed 7 bases from V and 7 bases from J; junction bases left unmatched: 10. This CDR3 comprises 16 residues. The CDR3 is CASTRGTSGKWNEQFF. As DNA, the CDR3 is TGTGCCAGCACCCGAGGGACTAGCGGGAAGTGGAATGAGCAGTTCTTC. Complete variable domain (other parts from reference TRBV28 and TRBJ2-1): DVKVTQSSRYLVKRTGEKVFLECVQDMDHENMFWYRQDPGLGLRLIYFSYDVKMKEKGDIPEGYSVSREKKERFSLILESASTNQTSMYLCASTRGTSGKWNEQFFGPGTRLTVL.

The rearrangement uses TRBV10-2 and TRBJ2-7; tentative D call: TRBD2 (6 bases). The CDR3 sequence is 13 residues long. Germline lookup yields CDR1 WSHSY and CDR2 SAAADI. V shed 5 bases and J shed 4 bases, with 12 bases lying between them. The CDR3 DNA sequence: TGCGCCAGCAGTCAACTAGCTTGGTACGAGCAGTACTTC. Its translation: CASSQLAWYEQYF.

This clone was seen only a few times. CDR3 sequence reads: CATSRVGGLNEKLFF. As DNA, the CDR3 is TGTGCCACCAGCAGAGTAGGAGGTCTCAATGAAAAACTGTTTTTT. This chain joins TRBV15 and TRBJ1-4; unclear D gene. The CDR3 contains 15 residues. V was shortened by 1 base and J by 5 bases, with 11 bases between the two germline ends. In germline, CDR1 is LNHNV, CDR2 YYDKDF (reference sequence).

The genes are TRBV5-1 and TRBJ2-7; 12 bases are a match to TRBD2. This CDR3 spans 14 amino acids. Germline V CDR1 and CDR2: SGHRS, YFSETQ. J was trimmed by 3 bases and V by 3 bases; bases with no gene match: 1. The CDR3 is CASSSLAGGYEQYF. The DNA for the CDR3 is TGCGCCAGCAGCTCACTAGCGGGAGGCTACGAGCAGTACTTC. The full variable domain, with the rest looked up from reference TRBV5-1 and TRBJ2-7, is KAGVTQTPRYLIKTRGQQVTLSCSPISGHRSVSWYQQTPGQGLQFLFEYFSETQRNKGNFPGRFSGRQFSNSRSEMNVSTLELGDSALYLCASSSLAGGYEQYFGPGTRLTVT.

The V and J genes are TRBV19 and TRBJ2-3; 7 bases match TRBD1. V dropped 4 bases and J dropped 0; count of bases not matched to a gene: 4. The CDR3 covers 15 residues. Germline lookup yields CDR1 LNHDA and CDR2 SQIVND (reference sequence). For the CDR3, the DNA is TGTGCCAGTAGTACCGACAGGGCAAGCACAGATACGCAGTATTTT. Protein sequence: CASSTDRASTDTQYF.

The chain recombines TRBV4-3 with TRBJ2-1; TRBD2 matches at 7 bases. V trimming: 3 bases; J trimming: 2 bases; junction bases outside the gene matches: 7. From germline, CDR1 is LGHNA and CDR2 YSLEER. This CDR3 contains 16 residues. CDR3 bases: TGCGCCAGCAGCCATCTAGGACTAGGTGCCTACAATGAGCAGTTCTTC. Residues: CASSHLGLGAYNEQFF.

The chain joins TRBV7-9 to TRBJ1-1; weak D call: TRBD1 (5 bases). With 8 bases removed from V and 1 base from J, the gap between germline ends came to 11 bases. This CDR3 has 13 amino acids. Germline CDR1 SEHNR, CDR2 FQNEAQ (reference sequence). The CDR3 DNA is TGTGCCAGCTCCCCGACAGCGAACACTGAAGCTTTCTTT. Its protein product is CASSPTANTEAFF.

This clone was found a few times. The rearrangement uses TRBV27 and TRBJ2-7; possibly TRBD1 for D (6 bases). V lost 4 bases to trimming and J lost 1 base, with 8 bases between them. The CDR3 consists of 13 residues. Germline loops: CDR1 MNHEY, CDR2 SMNVEV (reference sequence). The CDR3 DNA reads TGTGCCAGCAGTTGGGACATTTCCTACGAGCAGTACTTC. Its protein is CASSWDISYEQYF.

The J gene is TRBJ2-2, the V gene TRBV9; D is uncertain. The V end was cut by 0 bases, the J end by 6 bases, with 15 bases between. The CDR3 spans 16 residues. Germline V gene lookup returns CDR1 SGDLS and CDR2 YYNGEE. Here the CDR3 reads CASSVASVPVAGELFF. The CDR3 DNA reads as TGTGCCAGCAGCGTAGCAAGCGTCCCAGTAGCCGGGGAGCTGTTTTTT.

In this sample, this clone turned up once. The chain joins TRBV4-3 to TRBJ2-4; D remains unclear. This CDR3 has 17 residues. The germline V and J ends were trimmed by 1 base and 0 bases, with 13 bases remaining between them. Germline V lookup: CDR1 LGHNA, CDR2 YSLEER. The CDR3, as DNA: TGCGCCAGCAGCCAAGTAAAGCTGAATCTAGCCAAAAACATTCAGTACTTC. Protein sequence: CASSQVKLNLAKNIQYF.

This chain links TRBV6-5 with TRBJ1-6, with D hard to call. Germline CDR1 reads MNHEY; CDR2 reads SVGAGI. The CDR3 is 12 residues long. Trimming stripped 4 bases from V and 6 bases from J, with 4 bases between. CDR3 DNA: TGTGCCAGCAGTTCCCGTAATTCACCCCTCCACTTT. Translated: CASSSRNSPLHF.

CDR3 protein: CASTRTRGSLSYNEQFF. As DNA, the CDR3 is TGCGCCAGCACACGGACCAGGGGGTCACTCTCCTACAATGAGCAGTTCTTC. The chain is built from TRBV23-1 and TRBJ2-1, with 7 bases identical to TRBD1. TRBV23-1 is an ORF, and what it does is uncertain. There are 17 residues in the CDR3. The V gene end was trimmed by 7 bases and the J gene end by 0 bases; junction bases not matched to a gene: 12.

CDR3 protein: CASKTAGGPGEQFF. Written as DNA, the CDR3 is TGTGCCAGCAAAACAGCGGGGGGGCCTGGGGAGCAGTTCTTC. The V and J genes are TRBV27 and TRBJ2-1; TRBD2 matches at 10 bases. Per the germline V gene, CDR1 is MNHEY and CDR2 is SMNVEV (reference sequence). The V gene end was trimmed by 7 bases and the J gene end by 10 bases; junction bases not matched to a gene: 10. The CDR3 runs 14 residues.

The gene calls are TRBV28 and TRBJ1-4, with 7 positions matching TRBD1. This CDR3 comprises 15 residues. V lost 6 bases, J lost 5 bases, and 9 bases stayed unmatched. Germline CDR1 MDHEN, CDR2 SYDVKM. The CDR3 DNA follows: TGTGCCAGCAGGGCCTCGAGGGGGCGAAATGAAAAACTGTTTTTT. It encodes CASRASRGRNEKLFF.

This chain links TRBV7-9 with TRBJ2-1; TRBD2 matches at 10 bases. Trimming removed 4 bases from V and 3 bases from J; junction bases left unmatched: 6. This CDR3 region has 16 residues. CDR1 SEHNR and CDR2 FQNEAQ come from the germline V gene (reference sequence). CDR3 residues: CASSSGTSEFYNEQFF. CDR3 DNA: TGTGCCAGCAGCTCCGGGACTAGCGAGTTCTACAATGAGCAGTTCTTC. The full variable domain, rest sourced from reference TRBV7-9 and TRBJ2-1, is DTGVSQNPRHKITKRGQNVTFRCDPISEHNRLYWYRQTLGQGPEFLTYFQNEAQLEKSRLLSDRFSAERPKGSFSTLEIQRTEQGDSAMYLCASSSGTSEFYNEQFFGPGTRLTVL.

The chain carries TRBV27 and TRBJ2-5, with 7 bases lining up with TRBD1. Germline loops: CDR1 MNHEY, CDR2 SMNVEV (reference sequence). V lost 9 bases, J lost 4 bases, and 5 bases stayed unmatched. The CDR3 covers 12 residues. The CDR3 sequence: CARITGVETQYF. Written as DNA, the CDR3 is TGTGCCAGAATAACAGGGGTAGAGACCCAGTACTTC.

The chain carries TRBV9 and TRBJ1-1, with 9 positions matching TRBD1. The CDR3 totals 17 residues. The germline V gene encodes CDR1 SGDLS and CDR2 YYNGEE. Losses at the gene ends were 0 bases for V and 2 bases for J; bases not matched to a gene: 8. The CDR3 bases are TGTGCCAGCAGCGTAGGGACAGGGGATTTGCCTAACACTGAAGCTTTCTTT. Translated, it gives CASSVGTGDLPNTEAFF.

The chain has TRBV24-1 and TRBJ2-3; 8 bases agree with TRBD2. Germline V gene data show CDR1 as KGHDR and CDR2 as SFDVKD. The CDR3 extends over 16 amino acids. The junction had 8 bases not matched to a gene; V was cut back by 3 bases and J by 4 bases. This chain's CDR3 is CATSDNGRGGADTQYF. The CDR3 DNA is TGTGCCACCAGTGATAACGGTCGGGGGGGCGCAGATACGCAGTATTTT.

V usage is TRBV4-2 and J usage is TRBJ2-5, with D perhaps matching TRBD1 (6 bases). Per the germline V gene, CDR1 is LGHNA and CDR2 is YNFKEQ. V gave up 1 base and J gave up 0 bases, with 12 bases separating them. The CDR3 extends over 16 amino acids. The chain's CDR3 is CASSQGGQWYQETQYF. DNA of the CDR3: TGTGCCAGCAGCCAAGGGGGGCAATGGTACCAAGAGACCCAGTACTTC.

In its sample, this clone was seen once. V and J are TRBV5-4 and TRBJ2-1; 10 bases are a match to TRBD2. Germline CDR1 reads SGHNT; CDR2 reads YYREEE (reference sequence). Germline trimming cut 2 bases from V and 5 bases from J; bases unmatched to any gene: 4. CDR3 length: 15 amino acids. The CDR3 sequence is CASSLFLAGDNEQFF. The CDR3 coding sequence is TGTGCCAGCAGCTTATTTCTAGCGGGGGACAATGAGCAGTTCTTC. Looking up the rest from reference TRBV5-4 and TRBJ2-1 gives the full variable domain: ETGVTQSPTHLIKTRGQQVTLRCSSQSGHNTVSWYQQALGQGPQFIFQYYREEENGRGNFPPRFSGLQFPNYSSELNVNALELDDSALYLCASSLFLAGDNEQFFGPGTRLTVL.

The gene calls are TRBV18 and TRBJ1-5; a weak D match, TRBD1 (5 bases). The CDR3 consists of 13 residues. V was clipped by 6 bases and J by 1 base, with 7 bases between them. Germline CDR1 reads KGHSH; CDR2 reads LQKENI. CDR3 loop: CASSGGSNQPQHF. In DNA, the CDR3 is TGTGCCAGCTCTGGGGGGAGCAATCAGCCCCAGCATTTT.

This clone has only a few counts. The chain recombines TRBV6-4 with TRBJ2-1, with a possible D match to TRBD2 (6 bases). This CDR3 contains 13 residues. CDR1 and CDR2 from the germline V gene are MRHNA and SNTAGT. The germline V and J ends were trimmed by 0 bases and 12 bases, with 12 bases remaining between them. The CDR3 spells CASSDSSTSWQFF. In DNA form, the CDR3 reads TGTGCCAGCAGTGACTCGAGTACTAGCTGGCAGTTCTTC.

The J gene is TRBJ1-5, the V gene TRBV24-1; D is unclear. The CDR3 totals 13 residues. Germline V gene sequence: CDR1 KGHDR, CDR2 SFDVKD. V was trimmed by 6 bases and J by 0 bases, leaving 5 bases between them. The CDR3 here is CATSSRSNQPQHF. The CDR3 DNA sequence: TGTGCCACCAGTTCCCGTAGCAATCAGCCCCAGCATTTT.